This TCR beta chain was sequenced in a study of blood T cell repertoires in COVID-19. In the study overall: COVID-19 samples, acute and convalescent, were from the United States, Italy and Spain. Sources were T cells, B-cell-depleted T cells, or PBMCs; the material itself was cDNA or gDNA.

In terms of age and location, participants ranged from about 18 to 89 years and lived in about two dozen US areas. Donors in Cohort 3 counted as recovered after two negative PCRs, clearance, or symptom resolution. The V gene's germline CDR1 is SGHAT and CDR2 FQNNGV. There are 15 residues in the CDR3. After removal of 4 bases from V and 4 bases from J, the junction contained 7 bases not matched to a gene. Sequencing was performed with immunoSEQ multiplex PCR; in TCRdb, only in-frame clones are kept and a portion is missing. Of 200,000 to 250,000 clones in the sample, about 79% were seen once. The rearrangement uses TRBV11-2 and TRBJ2-5; 9 bases line up with TRBD2. The specimen sequenced was PBMCs or T cells enriched from blood (not recorded which). The receptor was isolated from a woman aged 55-69 years who had recovered from COVID-19. CDR3 bases: TGTGCCAGCAGCTCAACCGGGACTAGCCGAGAGACCCAGTACTTC. This gives the protein CASSSTGTSRETQYF.